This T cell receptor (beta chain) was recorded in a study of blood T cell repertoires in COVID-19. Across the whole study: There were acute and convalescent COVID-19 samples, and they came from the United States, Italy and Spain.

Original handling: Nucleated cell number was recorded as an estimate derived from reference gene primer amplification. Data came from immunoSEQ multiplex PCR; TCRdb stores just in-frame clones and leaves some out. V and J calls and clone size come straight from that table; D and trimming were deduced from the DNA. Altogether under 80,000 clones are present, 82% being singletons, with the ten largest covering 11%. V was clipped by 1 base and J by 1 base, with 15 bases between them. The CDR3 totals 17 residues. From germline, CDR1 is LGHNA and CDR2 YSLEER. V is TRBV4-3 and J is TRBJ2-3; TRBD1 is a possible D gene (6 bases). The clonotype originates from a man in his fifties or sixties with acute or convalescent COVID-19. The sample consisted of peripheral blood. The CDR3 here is CASSQALQGLGTDTQYF. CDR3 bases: TGCGCCAGCAGCCAAGCCCTACAGGGTTTGGGCACAGATACGCAGTATTTT.